This T cell receptor (beta chain) was obtained from a study of blood T cell repertoires in COVID-19. About the research overall: Samples came from the United States, Italy and Spain, spanning acute and convalescent COVID-19.

This CDR3 comprises 16 residues. Trimming cost V 7 bases and J 3 bases; bases outside gene matches: 9. CDR1 and CDR2 (germline): LNHDA, SQIVND (reference sequence). Measured with immunoSEQ multiplex PCR; TCRdb has only the in-frame clones, and not every one. The table shows under 400,000 clones, with 85% to 90% occurring only once. The source of this sequence is a man aged 18 to 29 with active or convalescent COVID-19. Sequenced sample: peripheral blood. This chain joins TRBV19 and TRBJ2-2; TRBD2 matches at 9 bases. This CDR3 reads CASKKGVAGDTGELFF. CDR3 DNA: TGTGCCAGTAAAAAAGGGGTAGCGGGGGACACCGGGGAGCTGTTTTTT. The whole variable domain, filled in from reference TRBV19 and TRBJ2-2, reads DGGITQSPKYLFRKEGQNVTLSCEQNLNHDAMYWYRQDPGQGLRLIYYSQIVNDFQKGDIAEGYSVSREKKESFPLTVTSAQKNPTAFYLCASKKGVAGDTGELFFGEGSRLTVL.